This T cell receptor beta chain was observed in a study of blood T cell repertoires in COVID-19. Study-level information: The samples span acute and convalescent COVID-19 from the United States, Italy and Spain. PBMCs, B-cell-depleted T cells, or T cells provided the cDNA or gDNA that made up the material.

With 5 bases clipped from V and 10 bases from J, the junction kept 7 bases outside the gene matches. CDR3 length: 14 amino acids. Germline V gives CDR1 SEHNR, CDR2 FQNEAQ (reference sequence). Living in 24 US areas, the participants were between roughly 18 and 90 years of age. Per the authors' pipeline: Nucleated cell number was recorded as an estimate derived from reference gene primer amplification. The data were produced by immunoSEQ multiplex PCR, yet TCRdb's version contains in-frame clones alone and is incomplete. Clone size and V and J calls were adopted from that table, with D and trimming inferred from the DNA. Of about 150,000 clones in the sample, 75% to 90% are singletons; the top ten hold under 4.5%.

The receptor comes from a man aged 50 to 59 who had recovered from COVID-19. What was sequenced was PBMCs or T cells enriched from blood (not recorded which). V gene TRBV7-9 combines with J gene TRBJ1-6, with TRBD1 identical over 8 bases. Written as DNA, the CDR3 is TGTGCCAGCAGCCCCGGACAGGGAGGATCACCCCTCCACTTT. It specifies CASSPGQGGSPLHF.